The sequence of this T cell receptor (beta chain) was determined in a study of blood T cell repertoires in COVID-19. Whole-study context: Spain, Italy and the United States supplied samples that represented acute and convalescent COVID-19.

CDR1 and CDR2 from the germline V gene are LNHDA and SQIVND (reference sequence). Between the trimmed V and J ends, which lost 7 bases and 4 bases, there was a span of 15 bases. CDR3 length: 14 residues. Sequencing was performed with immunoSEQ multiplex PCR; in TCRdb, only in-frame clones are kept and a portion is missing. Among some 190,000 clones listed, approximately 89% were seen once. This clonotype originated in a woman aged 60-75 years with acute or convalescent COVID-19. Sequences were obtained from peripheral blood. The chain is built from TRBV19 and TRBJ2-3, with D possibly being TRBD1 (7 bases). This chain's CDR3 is CASTQGGSPDTQYF. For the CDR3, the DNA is TGTGCCAGTACCCAGGGGGGTTCCCCAGATACGCAGTATTTT.